This is a list of T cell receptor beta chains from one sample in a study of human T cells and chemical hapten exposure. TCRdb ran MiXCR on the RACE reads and lists one entry per CDR3 protein. The repertoire includes roughly 180,000 distinct CDR3 sequences, around 22% of them detected once, and 6% to 8% sits in the top ten. Sequences were derived from whole blood, sampled in connection with sensitization to the hapten diphenylcyclopropenone (DPC). The source of these receptors is a woman aged 45-60 years with alopecia areata. Some clones in this sample may be carry-over from other donors' samples. The CDR3 runs from the conserved cysteine through the conserved F or W. The D gene is left open where the match is weak. Not every row has a clone size; where given, it reads once, few, many or a size class.

clone_size,j_call,v_call,d_call,cdr3_aa,cdr3_nt
-,TRBJ1-1,TRBV20-1,-,CSAVSRGNTEAFF,TGCAGTGCCGTGTCCAGGGGGAACACTGAAGCTTTCTTT
few,TRBJ2-2,TRBV12-3/TRBV12-4,TRBD2,CASSSLLAGRGELFF,TGTGCCAGCAGTTCCCTACTAGCGGGAAGGGGGGAGCTGTTTTTT
-,TRBJ2-7,TRBV5-5,TRBD1,CASRGQVSSYEQYF,TGTGCCAGCAGAGGACAGGTGAGCTCCTACGAGCAGTACTTC
few,TRBJ2-3,TRBV7-2,-,CASTPNGDTQYF,TGTGCCAGCACCCCTAACGGCGATACGCAGTATTTT
-,TRBJ1-2,TRBV2,-,CASSEVLVYGYTF,TGTGCCAGCAGTGAAGTCCTCGTCTATGGCTACACCTTC
few,TRBJ1-1,TRBV9,-,CASSGEEAFF,TGTGCCAGCAGCGGAGAGGAAGCTTTCTTT
-,TRBJ1-1,TRBV5-1,-,CASSLESVGTTEAFF,TGCGCCAGCAGCTTGGAATCTGTGGGTACCACTGAAGCTTTCTTT
-,TRBJ2-2,TRBV5-1,TRBD2,CASSFGLAGSGELFF,TGCGCCAGCAGCTTCGGACTAGCGGGGAGCGGGGAGCTGTTTTTT
-,TRBJ1-6,TRBV18,-,CASSAMGEGRSPLHF,TGTGCCAGCTCAGCAATGGGGGAAGGTCGTTCACCCCTCCACTTT
-,TRBJ2-1,TRBV20-1,TRBD2,CSALHGTSGREGEQFF,TGCAGTGCTCTCCACGGGACTAGCGGGAGGGAGGGTGAGCAGTTCTTC
-,TRBJ1-1,TRBV15,TRBD1,CATSRGGQGYTEAFF,TGTGCCACCAGCAGAGGCGGACAGGGTTACACTGAAGCTTTCTTT
-,TRBJ2-4,TRBV4-2,TRBD1,CASSQVQGGIQYF,TGTGCCAGCAGCCAAGTACAGGGGGGCATTCAGTACTTC
few,TRBJ2-7,TRBV5-1,-,CASSASGPGGHEQYF,TGCGCCAGCAGCGCATCCGGGCCGGGGGGCCACGAGCAGTACTTC
many,TRBJ2-5,TRBV27,-,CASSLVGQETQYF,TGTGCCAGCAGTTTAGTGGGCCAAGAGACCCAGTACTTC
-,TRBJ2-7,TRBV2,-,CASSHPPVGARSYEQYF,TGTGCCAGCAGTCACCCCCCGGTTGGGGCCCGTTCCTACGAGCAGTACTTC
few,TRBJ2-7,TRBV29-1,TRBD2,CSVRTSGRLEQYF,TGCAGCGTCCGGACTAGCGGGAGGCTTGAGCAGTACTTC
-,TRBJ1-1,TRBV5-1,-,CASTETGSTEAFF,TGCGCCAGCACCGAGACAGGCTCCACTGAAGCTTTCTTT
-,TRBJ1-1,TRBV24-1,-,CATSDYTDEAFF,TGTGCCACCAGTGACTACACCGATGAAGCTTTCTTT
few,TRBJ2-5,TRBV29-1,TRBD1,CSVNRGLETQYF,TGCAGCGTGAACAGGGGGCTGGAGACCCAGTACTTC
-,TRBJ1-2,TRBV10-1,-,CATSSRQGSYGYTF,TGCGCCACCTCGTCAAGGCAGGGAAGCTATGGCTACACCTTC
few,TRBJ1-1,TRBV3-1,TRBD1,CASSQGQGASEAFF,TGTGCCAGCAGCCAAGGTCAGGGGGCCTCCGAAGCTTTCTTT
few,TRBJ2-5,TRBV5-1,TRBD1,CASSRGQGRQETQYF,TGCGCCAGCAGCAGGGGACAGGGGCGGCAAGAGACCCAGTACTTC
few,TRBJ1-2,TRBV3-1,-,CASSRTDYGYTF,TGTGCCAGCAGCCGGACAGACTATGGCTACACCTTC
many,TRBJ2-1,TRBV5-8,-,CASSLGEDYNEQFF,TGTGCCAGCAGCTTGGGCGAGGATTACAATGAGCAGTTCTTC
few,TRBJ1-6,TRBV30,-,CAWSAVQLNSPLHF,TGTGCCTGGAGTGCGGTACAGCTTAATTCACCCCTCCACTTT
few,TRBJ2-1,TRBV2,TRBD2,CASRAGLAGYNEQFF,TGTGCCAGCAGGGCTGGACTAGCGGGTTACAATGAGCAGTTCTTC
-,TRBJ2-3,TRBV20-1,TRBD1,CSALRTGPTDTQYF,TGCAGTGCCCTTAGGACAGGGCCTACAGATACGCAGTATTTT
-,TRBJ2-7,TRBV10-3,TRBD2,CAISPAGRGVYEQYF,TGTGCCATCAGTCCCGCCGGGCGGGGGGTCTACGAGCAGTACTTC
many,TRBJ2-6,TRBV28,-,CASSQRGSGANVLTF,TGTGCCAGCAGTCAAAGGGGTTCTGGGGCCAACGTCCTGACTTTC
-,TRBJ2-1,TRBV6-7,TRBD2,CASSSPGTSGPNEQFF,TGTGCCAGCAGTTCTCCCGGGACTAGCGGGCCAAATGAGCAGTTCTTC
few,TRBJ2-5,TRBV29-1,TRBD2,CSVGLAGGVKTQYF,TGCAGCGTTGGCCTAGCGGGAGGCGTAAAGACCCAGTACTTC
few,TRBJ2-2,TRBV11-2,TRBD2,CASSRLAGAGELFF,TGTGCCAGCAGCCGACTAGCGGGAGCCGGGGAGCTGTTTTTT
few,TRBJ1-1,TRBV20-1,TRBD1,CSARWDRPMNTEAFF,TGCAGTGCTAGATGGGACAGGCCGATGAACACTGAAGCTTTCTTT
-,TRBJ2-1,TRBV12-3/TRBV12-4,-,CASSLSRASYNEQFF,TGTGCCAGCAGTTTATCCAGGGCCAGCTACAATGAGCAGTTCTTC
-,TRBJ2-3,TRBV5-1,-,CASSWERVDTQYF,TGCGCCAGCAGTTGGGAGCGGGTTGATACGCAGTATTTT
-,TRBJ2-2,TRBV10-3,-,CATSGTANTGELFF,TGTGCCACATCGGGGACGGCTAACACCGGGGAGCTGTTTTTT
few,TRBJ2-1,TRBV6-8,TRBD2,CASSRRTSGTYNEQFF,TGTGCCAGCAGCCGACGGACTAGCGGGACCTACAATGAGCAGTTCTTC
many,TRBJ1-1,TRBV29-1,-,CSVEEGGGGAFF,TGCAGCGTTGAAGAGGGCGGGGGGGGAGCTTTCTTT
few,TRBJ2-3,TRBV10-2,-,CASRRDPANTQYF,TGCGCCAGCAGGAGGGACCCCGCAAATACGCAGTATTTT
-,TRBJ1-4,TRBV7-2,-,CASSISGLLREKLFF,TGTGCCAGCAGCATTAGCGGCTTGTTACGGGAAAAACTGTTTTTT
-,TRBJ1-1,TRBV18,-,CASSLERRAAEAFF,TGTGCCAGCTCACTAGAACGGAGGGCCGCTGAAGCTTTCTTT
few,TRBJ1-5,TRBV10-2,-,CASSEGDRANQPQHF,TGCGCCAGCAGTGAGGGAGACAGAGCCAATCAGCCCCAGCATTTT
few,TRBJ2-2,TRBV29-1,TRBD2,CSIASGSPTGELFF,TGCAGCATCGCTAGCGGGAGTCCCACCGGGGAGCTGTTTTTT
many,TRBJ2-1,TRBV7-9,TRBD2,CASRGLAGPLGNEQFF,TGTGCCAGCAGAGGACTAGCGGGACCCCTGGGCAATGAGCAGTTCTTC
-,TRBJ1-2,TRBV29-1,-,CSVPPQAGQGFSYGYTF,TGCAGCGTTCCCCCGCAGGCAGGTCAGGGTTTTTCCTATGGCTACACCTTC
-,TRBJ2-7,TRBV11-2,TRBD2,CASSSEAGAEQYF,TGTGCCAGCAGCTCGGAAGCGGGAGCCGAGCAGTACTTC
-,TRBJ2-1,TRBV5-1,TRBD2,CASNTGLAGGGADEQFF,TGCGCCAGCAACACAGGACTAGCGGGAGGGGGAGCCGATGAGCAGTTCTTC
many,TRBJ1-4,TRBV29-1,-,CSVAQGGREKLFF,TGCAGCGTTGCACAGGGAGGGAGGGAAAAACTGTTTTTT
-,TRBJ2-1,TRBV6-4,TRBD2,CASSDGTSDYNEQFF,TGTGCCAGCAGTGACGGGACTAGCGACTACAATGAGCAGTTCTTC
-,TRBJ2-1,TRBV29-1,-,CSVEGRPDGVYNEQFF,TGCAGCGTTGAGGGACGTCCGGACGGAGTTTACAATGAGCAGTTCTTC